Listed here is a single TCR beta chain. The antigen remains undetermined. Losses at the gene ends were 1 base for V and 4 bases for J; bases not matched to a gene: 9. The CDR3 runs to 17 residues. The germline CDR1 and CDR2 sequences are SQVTM and ANQGSEA. This entry comes from a study of cytomegalovirus exposure and HLA in healthy donors. Study results and caveats: Clusters of TCRs from the first cohort tended to co-occur in the approximately 120 validation repertoires (as a later analysis found). According to the study, about 180 TCR beta chains were cytomegalovirus-associated.

The donors were members of the validation cohort, which comprised more than 90 subjects and was separate from the first cohort of 670 or so subjects. Assay used: immunoSEQ multiplex PCR; TCRdb lists only in-frame clones, some missing. The table records more than 300,000 clones, around 86% of them present only once. The chain joins TRBV29-1 to TRBJ2-5; 13 bases match TRBD2. Material for sequencing was PBMCs. The sequence was collected from a woman aged 18 to 35 in good health and CMV-seronegative. The CDR3 region has the DNA TGCAGCGTTGAAGGTGGGACTAGCGGGGAGGTAGGAGAGACCCAGTACTTC. Protein sequence: CSVEGGTSGEVGETQYF.